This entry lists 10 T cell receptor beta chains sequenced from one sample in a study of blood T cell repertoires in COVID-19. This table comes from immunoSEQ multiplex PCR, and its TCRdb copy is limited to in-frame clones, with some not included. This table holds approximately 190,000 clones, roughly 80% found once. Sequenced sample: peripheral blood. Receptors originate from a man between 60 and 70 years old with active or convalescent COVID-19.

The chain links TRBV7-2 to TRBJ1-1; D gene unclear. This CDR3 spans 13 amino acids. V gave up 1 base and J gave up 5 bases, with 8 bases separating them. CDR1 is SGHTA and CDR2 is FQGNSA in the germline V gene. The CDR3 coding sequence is TGTGCCAGCAGCTTAGTCGCGAGGACTGAAGCTTTCTTT. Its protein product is CASSLVARTEAFF. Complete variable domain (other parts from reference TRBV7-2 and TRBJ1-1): GAGVSQSPSNKVTEKGKDVELRCDPISGHTALYWYRQSLGQGLEFLIYFQGNSAPDKSGLPSDRFSAERTGGSVSTLTIQRTQQEDSAVYLCASSLVARTEAFFGQGTRLTVV.

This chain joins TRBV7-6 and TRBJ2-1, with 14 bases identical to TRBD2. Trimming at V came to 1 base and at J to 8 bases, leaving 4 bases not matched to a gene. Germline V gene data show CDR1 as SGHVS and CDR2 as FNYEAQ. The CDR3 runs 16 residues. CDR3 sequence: CASSLGPGLAGDEQFF. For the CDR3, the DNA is TGTGCCAGCAGCTTAGGTCCGGGACTAGCGGGAGATGAGCAGTTCTTC.

The CDR3 bases are TGTGCCAGTAGCCCCCTAGGCAGTAATTCACCCCTCCACTTT. Residues: CASSPLGSNSPLHF. The V call is TRBV19, the J call TRBJ1-6; D ambiguous. This CDR3 comprises 14 residues. V shed 6 bases and J shed 6 bases, with 12 bases lying between them. Germline assignment: CDR1 LNHDA and CDR2 SQIVND (reference sequence).

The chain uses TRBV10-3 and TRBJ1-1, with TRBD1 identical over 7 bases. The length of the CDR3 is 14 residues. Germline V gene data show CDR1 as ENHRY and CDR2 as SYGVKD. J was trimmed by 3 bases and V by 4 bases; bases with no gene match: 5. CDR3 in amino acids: CAISAGTDDTEAFF. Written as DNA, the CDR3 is TGTGCCATCAGTGCCGGGACAGATGACACTGAAGCTTTCTTT.

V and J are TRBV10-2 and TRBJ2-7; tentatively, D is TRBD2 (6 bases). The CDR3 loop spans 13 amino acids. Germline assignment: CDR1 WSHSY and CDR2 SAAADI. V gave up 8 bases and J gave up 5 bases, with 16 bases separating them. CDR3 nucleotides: TGCGCCAGCCGGGACTTGAGTAGCCACGAGCAGTACTTC. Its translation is CASRDLSSHEQYF.

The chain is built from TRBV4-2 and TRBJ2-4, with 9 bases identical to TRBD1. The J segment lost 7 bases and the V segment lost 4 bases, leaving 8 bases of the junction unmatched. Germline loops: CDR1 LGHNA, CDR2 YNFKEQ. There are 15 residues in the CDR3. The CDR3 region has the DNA TGTGCCAGCAGCCCTTCCGCCGGACAGGGGAACATTCAGTACTTC. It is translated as CASSPSAGQGNIQYF.

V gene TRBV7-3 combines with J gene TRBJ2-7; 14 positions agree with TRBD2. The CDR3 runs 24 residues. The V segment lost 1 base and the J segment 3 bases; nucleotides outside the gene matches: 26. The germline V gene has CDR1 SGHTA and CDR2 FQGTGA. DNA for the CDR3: TGTGCCAGCAGCTTAAGTTGGGGACAGGGGGTCCCCGGACTAGCGGGAGGTTCACGCTACGAGCAGTACTTC. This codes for CASSLSWGQGVPGLAGGSRYEQYF.

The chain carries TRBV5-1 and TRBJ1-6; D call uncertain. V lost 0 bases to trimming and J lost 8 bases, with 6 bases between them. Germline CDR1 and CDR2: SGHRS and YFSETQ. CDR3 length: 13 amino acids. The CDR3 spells CASSLAQDSPLHF. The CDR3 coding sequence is TGCGCCAGCAGCTTGGCCCAGGATTCACCCCTCCACTTT.

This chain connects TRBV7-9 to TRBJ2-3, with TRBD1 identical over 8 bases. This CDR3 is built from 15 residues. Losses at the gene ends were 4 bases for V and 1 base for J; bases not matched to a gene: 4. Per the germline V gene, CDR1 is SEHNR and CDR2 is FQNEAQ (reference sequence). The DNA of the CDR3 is TGTGCCAGCAGCTCCTACAGGGGGGGCACAGATACGCAGTATTTT. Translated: CASSSYRGGTDTQYF.

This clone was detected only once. CDR3 sequence reads: CASSEYAGAGALYGYTF. For the CDR3, the DNA is TGTGCCAGCAGTGAATATGCTGGGGCAGGGGCCCTCTATGGCTACACCTTC. This rearrangement joins TRBV25-1 to TRBJ1-2; TRBD1 might be the D (6 bases). This CDR3 has 17 residues. The V end lost 0 bases, the J end lost 4 bases, and 18 bases lay between the germline ends. Germline CDR1 MGHDK, CDR2 SYGVNS.